This T cell receptor (beta chain) stems from a study of blood T cell repertoires in COVID-19. Across the whole study: The study drew acute and convalescent COVID-19 samples from the United States, Italy and Spain. Sources were T cells, B-cell-depleted T cells, or PBMCs; the material itself was cDNA or gDNA.

In the authors' methods: Reference gene primer amplification gave estimated nucleated cell counts. The method was immunoSEQ multiplex PCR; TCRdb's version includes in-frame clones alone and lacks a portion of them. D and trimming were read from the DNA, whereas the V and J calls and clone size are those reported in that table. This table has just over 650,000 clones, about 90% appearing once. The CDR3 has 12 amino acids. From germline, CDR1 is MNHEY and CDR2 SVGEGT. Trimming took 4 bases from V and 7 from J, leaving 8 bases between them. The source material was peripheral blood. The rearrangement links TRBV6-2 or TRBV6-3 to TRBJ2-1; D not certain. This TCR derives from a woman under 30 with acute or convalescent COVID-19. The CDR3 reads CASSSSRNEQFF. The CDR3 region has the DNA TGTGCCAGCAGTTCCAGTCGTAATGAGCAGTTCTTC.